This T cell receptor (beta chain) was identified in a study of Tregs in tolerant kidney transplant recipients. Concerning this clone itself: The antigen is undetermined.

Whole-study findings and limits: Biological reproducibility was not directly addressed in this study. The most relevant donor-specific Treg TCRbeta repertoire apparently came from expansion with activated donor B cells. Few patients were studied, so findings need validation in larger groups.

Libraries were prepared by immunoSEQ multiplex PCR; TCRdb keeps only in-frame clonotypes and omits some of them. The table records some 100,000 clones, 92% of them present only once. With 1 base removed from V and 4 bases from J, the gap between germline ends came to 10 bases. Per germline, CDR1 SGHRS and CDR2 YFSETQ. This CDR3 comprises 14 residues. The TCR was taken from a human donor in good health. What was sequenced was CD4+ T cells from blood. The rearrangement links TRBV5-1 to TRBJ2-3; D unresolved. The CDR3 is CASSLSPLADTQYF. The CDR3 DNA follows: TGCGCCAGCAGCTTGAGTCCTTTGGCAGATACGCAGTATTTT.